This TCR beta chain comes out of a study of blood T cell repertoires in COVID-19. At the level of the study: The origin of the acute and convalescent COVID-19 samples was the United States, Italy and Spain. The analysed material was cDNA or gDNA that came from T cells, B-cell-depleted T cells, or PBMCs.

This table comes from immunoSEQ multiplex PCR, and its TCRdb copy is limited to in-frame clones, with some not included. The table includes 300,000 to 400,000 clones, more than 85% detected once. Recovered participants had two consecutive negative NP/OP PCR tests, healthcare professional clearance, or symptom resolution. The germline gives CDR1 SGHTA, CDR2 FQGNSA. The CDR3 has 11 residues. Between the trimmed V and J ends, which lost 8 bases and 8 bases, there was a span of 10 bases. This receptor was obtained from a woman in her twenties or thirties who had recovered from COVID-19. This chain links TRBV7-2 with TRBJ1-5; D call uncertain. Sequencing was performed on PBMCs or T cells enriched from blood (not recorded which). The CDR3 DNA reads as TGTGCCAGCGCCCCGGGTGAGCCCCAGCATTTT. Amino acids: CASAPGEPQHF. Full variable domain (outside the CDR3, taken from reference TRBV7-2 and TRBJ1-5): GAGVSQSPSNKVTEKGKDVELRCDPISGHTALYWYRQSLGQGLEFLIYFQGNSAPDKSGLPSDRFSAERTGGSVSTLTIQRTQQEDSAVYLCASAPGEPQHFGDGTRLSIL.